This entry is about one T cell receptor (beta chain). The entry originates in a study of shared clonotypes between healthy human individuals. The assay was immunoSEQ multiplex PCR, and TCRdb's table has in-frame clones only and misses some. The table includes 2,500,000 or so clones, roughly nine tenths detected once. This sequence was found in a man younger than 30 in good health. Sequenced material: naive CD4+ T cells sorted from blood. Subset: CD45RA+ positively selected.

The CDR3 loop reads CASSGFSSYNEQFF. The CDR3 DNA is TGTGCCAGCAGTGGTTTTAGCTCCTACAATGAGCAGTTCTTC. The genes are TRBV6-1 and TRBJ2-1; D gene unclear. The CDR3 loop spans 14 amino acids. V shed 4 bases and J shed 0 bases, with 7 bases lying between them. Germline values: CDR1 MNHNS, CDR2 SASEGT.